This TCR beta chain comes out of a study of CD8 T cells in Susac syndrome. This clonotype has just one count. V was trimmed by 3 bases and J by 5 bases, leaving 18 bases between them. This CDR3 is 16 amino acids long. In germline, CDR1 is MNHEY, CDR2 SMNVEV (reference sequence). TCR beta sequences were obtained from blood CD8+ and CD4+ T cells. Included as multiple sclerosis controls were treatment-naive patients who had stable or active relapsing-remitting disease. A quantity of roughly 0.5 to 1 ug RNA underwent reverse transcription using random hexamers. With immunoSEQ multiplex PCR, TCR beta CDR3 was amplified across 54 Vbeta and 13 Jbeta. Via MiXCR, TCRdb re-called the immunoSEQ multiplex PCR reads, giving one row per CDR3 protein. The sample comprises about 430,000 distinct CDR3 sequences, approximately 89% of which are singletons, and under 0.15% rests with the top ten.

Sequencing used CD8+ T cells from PBMCs. The V gene is TRBV27, the J gene TRBJ2-3; D assignment may be TRBD1 or TRBD2 (5 bases each). The source of this sequence is a human donor with multiple sclerosis. The CDR3 is CASSLFLGTLGDTQYF. DNA for the CDR3: TGTGCCAGCAGTTTGTTTTTAGGGACCCTCGGAGATACGCAGTATTTT.